This T cell receptor beta chain was sequenced during a study of blood T cell repertoires in COVID-19. Study-wide context: Nucleic acid was either cDNA or gDNA, and it came from T cells, B-cell-depleted T cells, or PBMCs.

Across 24 US areas, participants ranged in age from 18 to 89 years. Two negative PCRs, clearance, or symptom resolution characterized the recovered Cohort 3 donors. CDR1 is SGDLS, CDR2 YYNGEE, per germline. There are 15 residues in the CDR3. The J segment lost 4 bases and the V segment lost 1 base, leaving 5 bases of the junction unmatched. In the original processing: It was from reference gene primer amplification that nucleated cell counts were estimated. Clones were read by immunoSEQ multiplex PCR, and TCRdb kept only the in-frame ones, dropping some. V and J calls and clone size follow that table, whereas D and trimming were derived from the DNA. The table shows a few hundred thousand clones, with over 75% occurring only once.

The chain employs TRBV9 and TRBJ2-1, with 7 positions matching TRBD2. Source material: PBMCs or T cells enriched from blood (not recorded which). The source is a woman aged 25 to 39 who had recovered from COVID-19. CDR3 bases: TGTGCCAGCAGCGTAAGCGGGAACGGTTACAATGAGCAGTTCTTC. It is translated as CASSVSGNGYNEQFF.